The 7 T cell receptor beta chains presented below share a single source sample, sequenced in a study. MiXCR, run by TCRdb on the 5' RACE reads, gives a single entry per CDR3 protein. The sample carries 45,000 to 55,000 distinct CDR3 sequences, approximately 25% recorded once. Material for sequencing was tumor-infiltrating naive CD4+ T cells sorted from the breast tumor. The subset was: naive CD4+ T cells, CD4+CD45RA+CD25-. These receptors all come from a female donor with breast cancer.

This clonotype was seen a handful of times. V is TRBV28 and J is TRBJ2-1; D call uncertain. Germline V gene sequence: CDR1 MDHEN, CDR2 SYDVKM. The CDR3 is 9 residues long. This chain's CDR3 is CAAINEQFF. The DNA for the CDR3 is TGTGCGGCCATCAATGAGCAGTTCTTC.

CDR3 DNA: TGTGCCATTACGACAGGGACAGAGACCCAGTACTTC. It is translated as CAITTGTETQYF. V and J are TRBV7-9 and TRBJ2-5; the match to TRBD1 covers 7 bases. The CDR3 contains 12 residues. J lost 4 bases, V lost 10 bases, and 6 bases had no gene match. CDR1 and CDR2 from the germline V gene are SEHNR and FQNEAQ (reference sequence).

This chain joins TRBV5-1 and TRBJ2-2, with D uncertain. Per the germline V gene, CDR1 is SGHRS and CDR2 is YFSETQ. Trimming took 4 bases from V and 2 from J, leaving 15 bases between them. This CDR3 is 16 amino acids long. The chain's CDR3 is CASSLGSRHNTGELFF. CDR3 DNA: TGCGCCAGCAGCCTAGGGTCAAGACACAACACCGGGGAGCTGTTTTTT. Looking up the rest from reference TRBV5-1 and TRBJ2-2 gives the full variable domain: KAGVTQTPRYLIKTRGQQVTLSCSPISGHRSVSWYQQTPGQGLQFLFEYFSETQRNKGNFPGRFSGRQFSNSRSEMNVSTLELGDSALYLCASSLGSRHNTGELFFGEGSRLTVL.

The gene calls are TRBV18 and TRBJ2-5; 7 bases align to TRBD1. Germline lookup yields CDR1 KGHSH and CDR2 LQKENI. The J segment lost 1 base and the V segment lost 1 base, leaving 3 bases of the junction unmatched. The CDR3 covers 15 residues. Here the CDR3 reads CASSPQGTAQETQYF. CDR3 DNA sequence: TGTGCCAGCTCACCACAGGGGACAGCCCAAGAGACCCAGTACTTC.

This clonotype was found many times. V usage is TRBV28 and J usage is TRBJ2-3; 9 bases match TRBD1. Trimming cost V 2 bases and J 7 bases; bases outside gene matches: 10. The CDR3 is 16 amino acids. Germline-derived CDR1 and CDR2 are MDHEN and SYDVKM. CDR3 loop: CASSLTGGGSPNTQYF. CDR3 in DNA: TGTGCCAGCAGTTTAACAGGGGGCGGGAGTCCGAATACGCAGTATTTT.

This clonotype was detected only a few times. This chain connects TRBV11-3 to TRBJ1-3; D not certain. V was clipped by 5 bases and J by 4 bases, with 3 bases between them. Germline CDR1 and CDR2: SGHNT and YENEEA. The CDR3 length is 11 residues. CDR3 nucleotides: TGTGCCAGCAGCCGGGGAAACACCATATATTTT. Its translation: CASSRGNTIYF.

The J gene is TRBJ2-5, the V gene TRBV12-3 or TRBV12-4; the D is unclear. The CDR3 loop spans 14 amino acids. The V gene lost 2 bases and the J gene lost 4 bases, with 11 bases spanning the gap. The CDR3 protein is CASSLSTAGETQYF. CDR3 DNA sequence: TGTGCCAGCAGTTTATCGACTGCCGGAGAGACCCAGTACTTC.